This T cell receptor beta chain was profiled in a study of identical twins. The CDR3 is 12 residues long. V dropped 6 bases and J dropped 12 bases, with 15 bases sitting between them. CDR1 and CDR2 from the germline V gene are DFQATT and SNEGSKA (reference sequence). Study outcomes and limitations: Memory repertoires showed no such pattern, whereas abundant cord blood beta clonotypes carried fewer insertions. Partial confounding of zero-insertion analyses by invariant MAIT and iNKT cells was possible.

About this clonotype itself: The antigen is undetermined.

Unique molecular identifiers were present on cDNA, and template switching added a universal primer site. MiXCR, applied by TCRdb to the 5' RACE reads, yields one record per CDR3 protein. The sample has 500,000 to 550,000 distinct CDR3 sequences, roughly a fifth seen once. The same data also went into a second study, on T cells expressing NK-cell markers.

The sequencing input was CD4+ T cells sorted from blood. The receptor's source is a woman between 18 and 29 years old in good health. The chain couples TRBV20-1 to TRBJ1-6; TRBD1 might be the D (5 bases). The CDR3 DNA is TGCAGTGCCCCGTCGGGACGGAAACCCCTCCACTTT. This encodes CSAPSGRKPLHF.